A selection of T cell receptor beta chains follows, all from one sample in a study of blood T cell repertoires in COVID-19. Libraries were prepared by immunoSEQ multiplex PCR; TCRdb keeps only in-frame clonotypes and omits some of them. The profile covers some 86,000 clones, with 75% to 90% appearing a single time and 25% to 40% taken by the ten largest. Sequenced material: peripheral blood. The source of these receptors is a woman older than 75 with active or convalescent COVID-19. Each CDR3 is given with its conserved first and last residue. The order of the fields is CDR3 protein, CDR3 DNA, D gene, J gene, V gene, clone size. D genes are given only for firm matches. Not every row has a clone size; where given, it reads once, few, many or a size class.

CDR3: CAISPADTGELFF
DNA: TGTGCCATCTCACCCGCGGACACCGGGGAGCTGTTTTTT
D: .
J: TRBJ2-2
V: TRBV10-3
size: .

CDR3: CASSLAGGGNQPQHF
DNA: TGTGCCAGCAGCTTAGCAGGGGGCGGCAATCAGCCCCAGCATTTT
D: TRBD1
J: TRBJ1-5
V: TRBV7-2
size: .

CDR3: CASRRDFYEQYF
DNA: TGTGCCAGCCGCAGGGATTTCTACGAGCAGTACTTC
D: .
J: TRBJ2-7
V: TRBV2
size: .

CDR3: CASSSPGTGVRGYTF
DNA: TGTGCCAGCAGTTCCCCCGGGACAGGGGTACGAGGCTACACCTTC
D: TRBD1
J: TRBJ1-2
V: TRBV27
size: .

CDR3: CASSPSGGREEQYF
DNA: TGTGCCAGCTCACCATCCGGGGGGCGCGAGGAGCAGTACTTC
D: .
J: TRBJ2-7
V: TRBV18
size: once

CDR3: CASYRGREAFF
DNA: TGTGCCAGCTACAGGGGCCGAGAAGCTTTCTTT
D: TRBD1
J: TRBJ1-1
V: TRBV28
size: .

CDR3: CASRTGILEETQYF
DNA: TGCGCCAGCAGGACAGGAATCCTGGAGGAGACCCAGTACTTC
D: .
J: TRBJ2-5
V: TRBV5-1
size: .

CDR3: CASSFRGPETQYF
DNA: TGTGCCAGCAGCTTCAGGGGGCCAGAGACCCAGTACTTC
D: TRBD1
J: TRBJ2-5
V: TRBV3-1/TRBV3-2
size: .

CDR3: CASTAGGNQPQHF
DNA: TGTGCCAGTACCGCAGGGGGAAATCAGCCCCAGCATTTT
D: TRBD1
J: TRBJ1-5
V: TRBV19
size: few

CDR3: CASSLGGGNEKLFF
DNA: TGTGCCAGCAGTCTAGGGGGGGGGAATGAAAAACTGTTTTTT
D: .
J: TRBJ1-4
V: TRBV28
size: .

CDR3: CASSAFGGSDTGELFF
DNA: TGTGCCAGCAGTGCCTTTGGGGGCTCTGACACCGGGGAGCTGTTTTTT
D: .
J: TRBJ2-2
V: TRBV6-4
size: .

CDR3: CASTRGQGAMQPQHF
DNA: TGTGCCAGTACCCGCGGACAGGGGGCTATGCAGCCCCAGCATTTT
D: TRBD1
J: TRBJ1-5
V: TRBV19
size: once

CDR3: CASTARTTDTQYF
DNA: TGTGCCAGCACAGCTAGAACCACAGATACGCAGTATTTT
D: .
J: TRBJ2-3
V: TRBV27
size: .

CDR3: CAISVGQVNQPQHF
DNA: TGTGCCATCAGTGTTGGGCAGGTCAATCAGCCCCAGCATTTT
D: .
J: TRBJ1-5
V: TRBV10-3
size: .

CDR3: CASSPGTGGNQPQHF
DNA: TGTGCCAGCAGTCCCGGGACAGGGGGAAATCAGCCCCAGCATTTT
D: TRBD1
J: TRBJ1-5
V: TRBV13
size: once

CDR3: CASSLVVTTLFSTDTQYF
DNA: TGTGCCAGCAGCTTAGTCGTGACAACCCTTTTTAGCACAGATACGCAGTATTTT
D: .
J: TRBJ2-3
V: TRBV7-9
size: .

CDR3: CASSYGGEETQYF
DNA: TGTGCCAGCAGTTATGGGGGCGAGGAGACCCAGTACTTC
D: .
J: TRBJ2-5
V: TRBV6-2/TRBV6-3
size: .

CDR3: CASSVSPLRSYTF
DNA: TGTGCCAGCAGTGTTAGCCCTCTTAGGAGCTACACCTTC
D: .
J: TRBJ1-2
V: TRBV2
size: .

CDR3: CASRSRRGQTSNQPQHF
DNA: TGTGCCAGCAGATCTCGCAGGGGACAGACTAGCAATCAGCCCCAGCATTTT
D: TRBD1
J: TRBJ1-5
V: TRBV28
size: .

CDR3: CSVEIGGDTQYF
DNA: TGCAGCGTTGAAATAGGCGGAGATACGCAGTATTTT
D: .
J: TRBJ2-3
V: TRBV29-1
size: .

CDR3: CAGPRQDLNTGELFF
DNA: TGTGCCGGACCGAGACAGGACTTGAACACCGGGGAGCTGTTTTTT
D: .
J: TRBJ2-2
V: TRBV7-9
size: .

CDR3: CASSFLAGGPADTQYF
DNA: TGTGCCAGCAGTTTCTTAGCGGGGGGGCCCGCAGATACGCAGTATTTT
D: TRBD2
J: TRBJ2-3
V: TRBV6-5
size: few

CDR3: CASSSRRTEAFF
DNA: TGTGCCAGCTCATCCCGGAGAACTGAAGCTTTCTTT
D: .
J: TRBJ1-1
V: TRBV18
size: .

CDR3: CASSQGYREYGYTF
DNA: TGTGCCAGCAGCCAAGGGTACAGGGAGTATGGCTACACCTTC
D: .
J: TRBJ1-2
V: TRBV3-1/TRBV3-2
size: few